Below are 10 T cell receptor beta chains sequenced from a single sample in a study of sequential checkpoint blockade in melanoma. The treatment was: randomized to nivolumab then ipilimumab (arm A) or the reverse (arm B). Method: immunoSEQ multiplex PCR; TCRdb's copy keeps in-frame clones and lacks some. The repertoire holds about 5,000 clones, with approximately 35% as singletons. The material sequenced was tumor tissue (inferred from file names), taken from a patient given nivolumab and ipilimumab in sequence. The source of these receptors is a human donor with melanoma.

This clone was counted once. The genes are TRBV15 and TRBJ1-2, with 7 bases fitting TRBD1. The V and J ends lost 4 bases and 1 base, in that order; junction bases with no gene match: 12. The CDR3 spans 17 residues. The germline CDR1 and CDR2 sequences are LNHNV and YYDKDF (reference sequence). The CDR3 protein is CATSTFPDREDNYGYTF. Here the CDR3 DNA reads TGTGCCACCAGCACCTTCCCCGACAGGGAGGATAACTATGGCTACACCTTC.

This clone was detected only a few times. The rearrangement uses TRBV6-8 and TRBJ2-1; D is undetermined. Germline V lookup: CDR1 MNHGY, CDR2 SAAAGT. The V end lost 5 bases, the J end lost 5 bases, and 19 bases lay between the germline ends. CDR3 size: 16 residues. The CDR3 DNA reads as TGTGCCAGCAGTACCCAGACACTGATAAACGACAATGAGCAGTTCTTC. Protein sequence: CASSTQTLINDNEQFF.

The chain has TRBV29-1 and TRBJ2-5; D uncertain. This CDR3 comprises 12 residues. The germline V gene has CDR1 SQVTM and CDR2 ANQGSEA. Trimming took off 4 bases at V and 1 base at J, with 7 bases between the two ends. CDR3 sequence reads: CSVGESQETQYF. CDR3 DNA: TGCAGCGTTGGTGAAAGCCAAGAGACCCAGTACTTC.

CDR3 region: CAWSVRQGAFGKQFF. The CDR3 DNA follows: TGTGCCTGGAGTGTACGGCAGGGGGCGTTTGGGAAGCAGTTCTTC. The chain joins TRBV30 to TRBJ2-1; 8 bases map to TRBD1. The CDR3 runs to 15 residues. The V gene end was trimmed by 0 bases and the J gene end by 11 bases; junction bases not matched to a gene: 12. CDR1 is GTSNPN, CDR2 SVGIG, per germline (reference sequence). Using reference TRBV30 and TRBJ2-1 for the parts outside the CDR3, the full variable domain is SQTIHQWPATLVQPVGSPLSLECTVEGTSNPNLYWYRQAAGRGLQLLFYSVGIGQISSEVPQNLSASRPQDRQFILSSKKLLLSDSGFYLCAWSVRQGAFGKQFFGPGTRLTVL.

This clone turned up a few times. The V call is TRBV28, the J call TRBJ1-5; 8 bases fit TRBD1. CDR1 is MDHEN and CDR2 is SYDVKM in the germline V gene. V lost 2 bases, J lost 6 bases, and 3 bases stayed unmatched. The CDR3 runs to 14 residues. The CDR3 coding sequence is TGTGCCAGCAGTTTACCCACAGGGGGTCAGCCCCAGCATTTT. Its protein is CASSLPTGGQPQHF. The variable domain in full, completed from reference TRBV28 and TRBJ1-5, reads DVKVTQSSRYLVKRTGEKVFLECVQDMDHENMFWYRQDPGLGLRLIYFSYDVKMKEKGDIPEGYSVSREKKERFSLILESASTNQTSMYLCASSLPTGGQPQHFGDGTRLSIL.

On this clone: The DNA is omitted, as the CDR3 cannot be located on it reliably, and the CDR3 follows TCRdb's listing. The V and J genes are TRBV12-1 and TRBJ1-3; TRBD1 is the table's D call and was not checked against the DNA. TRBV12-1 is a listed pseudogene. Both ends counted, the CDR3 spans 17 residues. The CDR3 sequence: CASSGTGVWGSGNTIYF.

CDR3 amino acids: CASRPTGGLLIRNTEAFF. CDR3 bases: TGTGCCAGCAGGCCCACAGGGGGTCTGTTGATTAGGAACACTGAAGCTTTCTTT. V usage is TRBV28 and J usage is TRBJ1-1; TRBD1 matches 8 bases. Looked up from germline, CDR1 is MDHEN and CDR2 is SYDVKM. V lost 6 bases and J lost 1; bases outside the gene matches: 16. This CDR3 region has 18 residues.

V is TRBV18 and J is TRBJ1-6; 7 nucleotides match TRBD1. This CDR3 has 14 residues. Germline values: CDR1 KGHSH, CDR2 LQKENI. Trimming removed 1 base from V and 9 bases from J; junction bases left unmatched: 3. The CDR3 bases are TGTGCCAGCTCACCACTACAGGGGAGTTCACCCCTCCACTTT. This codes for CASSPLQGSSPLHF.

The V and J genes are TRBV6-8 and TRBJ2-5, with D tentatively TRBD2 (6 bases). Trimming cost V 0 bases and J 5 bases, with 13 bases left between them. This CDR3 spans 15 amino acids. The germline V gene has CDR1 MNHGY and CDR2 SAAAGT. The CDR3 nucleotides are TGTGCCAGCAGTTACTCACGCGGGACTCTGGAGACCCAGTACTTC. It encodes CASSYSRGTLETQYF.

V gene TRBV27 combines with J gene TRBJ1-5; 7 bases are a match to TRBD1. The ends lost 8 bases at V and 4 bases at J; junction bases unmatched: 14. The CDR3 has 16 residues. CDR1 and CDR2 from the germline V gene are MNHEY and SMNVEV (reference sequence). The CDR3 DNA reads as TGTGCCAGCTCCTTTACGCACAGGGGAAGGAATCAGCCCCAGCATTTT. The encoded protein is CASSFTHRGRNQPQHF.